The clone carrying this T cell receptor (beta chain) was counted many times. Its antigen is as yet unknown. The CDR3 loop spans 16 amino acids. The V end was cut by 3 bases, the J end by 5 bases, with 19 bases between. Germline V CDR1 and CDR2: SNHLY, FYNNEI. This record comes from a study of T cells in Graves' hyperthyroidism and ophthalmopathy. Study as a whole: Prior to any treatment, at the point of initial diagnosis, peripheral blood was collected.

Study-wide results and caveats: Most thyroid clonotypes expanded above 0.001 appeared in blood too.

TCR beta CDR3 regions were amplified from RNA transcripts. In the first-round RT-PCR of the TCR CDR3, the HTBI primer set was used. MiXCR was run by TCRdb on the multiplex PCR reads, yielding one entry per CDR3 protein. The profile shows about 360,000 distinct CDR3 sequences, roughly 13% of them singletons. Exclusion criteria comprised uncontrolled infection, other autoimmune disease, pregnancy or lactation. Thyroid ultrasound, orbital computed tomography, clinical symptoms, and serum thyroxine and TRAb underpinned diagnoses. The specimen sequenced was blood. The genes are TRBV2 and TRBJ1-1; maybe TRBD1 (5 bases). The origin of this receptor is a woman aged 18-29 years with Graves' hyperthyroidism. The CDR3 loop reads CASSDWLSGRETEAFF. The DNA of the CDR3 is TGTGCCAGCAGTGATTGGTTGTCAGGGAGGGAAACTGAAGCTTTCTTT.